The TCR beta chain described here comes from a study of blood T cell repertoires in COVID-19. For the study at large: Sources were T cells, B-cell-depleted T cells, or PBMCs; the material itself was cDNA or gDNA.

Profiled with immunoSEQ multiplex PCR; TCRdb holds only in-frame clones, not every one. The data hold 250,000 to 350,000 clones, with around 87% observed a single time. Participant age was roughly 18 to 100 years, and participants resided in roughly 25 US areas. Cohorts were determined from participant-reported clinical history. CDR1 is SQVTM, CDR2 ANQGSEA, per germline. This CDR3 contains 21 residues. Trimming cost V 3 bases and J 3 bases; bases outside gene matches: 23. The chain links TRBV29-1 to TRBJ2-1; TRBD2 matches 10 bases. The clonotype comes from a woman aged 18-29 years with acute COVID-19. Material for sequencing was PBMCs or T cells enriched from blood (not recorded which). The CDR3 nucleotides read TGCAGCGTTGAGGCTTTCCGCGTAAGAAGCGGGAGGGCCGTCGACTACAATGAGCAGTTCTTC. This translates into CSVEAFRVRSGRAVDYNEQFF.